This T cell receptor (beta chain) was recovered during a study of identical twins (dated by TCRdb to about 2016). Regarding the study in general: TCR alpha and beta repertoires from monozygotic twins, unrelated adults of various ages and cord blood were deep-sequenced to test whether fetal clonotypes persist. To rule out contamination, replicate twin experiments were performed at different times with different library preparation protocols. General study outcomes and caveats: In monozygotic twins, out-of-frame TCR alpha sharing was systematically underestimated by recombination models, although the models agreed with sharing between unrelated individuals. Abundant cord blood beta clonotypes carried fewer insertions; young adult naive repertoires showed a weaker similar trend, while memory repertoires showed none. Invariant T cells such as MAIT and iNKT could partly confound zero-insertion analyses, though diverse VJ usage argued against this for most clonotypes. Out-of-frame TCR alpha sequences shared between twins showed an excess of low generation-probability sequences compared with coincidental sharing between unrelated individuals. Conclusions relied on cross-sectional statistical analysis, since the same donors could not be followed over many years. Excess twin sharing in beta out-of-frame sequences was weaker because fewer shared sequences lowered the signal-to-noise ratio.

Only healthy Caucasian donors were included. The twin cohort comprised three pairs of female monozygotic twins, all aged roughly 18 to 30 years. Positive isolation kits from Invitrogen were used to isolate the CD4+ and CD8+ T cell populations. The CDR3 goes from the cysteine to the phenylalanine over 15 residues. Here the CDR3 DNA is all that survives: 45 bases in frame from base 1. After removal of 4 bases from V and 1 base from J, the junction retains 6 bases not matched to a gene. The germline V gene provides CDR1 SGDLS and CDR2 YYNGEE. A note on this clonotype: Its antigen is unknown. Nothing much larger sits one base from this clone, and base qualities are not available.

Library preparation used 5' RACE. Sequenced on an Illumina HiSeq 2000. Template switching introduced a universal primer binding site; the final cDNA contained a unique molecular identifier, enabling accurate counting of TCR cDNA molecules. First-strand cDNA for TCR alpha and beta chains was synthesized from specific primers in the conserved constant-segment region. To control for contamination, each cDNA library was double barcoded with a SMART-Mk sample barcode plus Illumina barcodes. Two successive PCR steps introduced TruSeq adapter sequences along with Illumina sample barcodes. Sequencing of the TCR alpha and beta cDNA libraries was done on the Illumina HiSeq platform using custom primers. On the study's bioinformatics: Raw reads were processed with MiGEC to extract unique molecular identifiers, and MiXCR was used to determine CDR3 positions. For each individual, recombination models were inferred using an EM algorithm with the repgenHMM and IGoR tools. The tcR package in R was used for shared clonotype analysis, with sharing normalized by the product of cloneset sizes. To study raw recombination free of thymic and clonal selection effects, out-of-frame nonproductive sequences were analyzed. TCRdb reanalyzed the raw reads on its own, using fastp at Q25 for trimming and MiXCR for clone calling, and kept in-frame beta chains. Every CDR3 protein is listed once, alongside the most common genes and DNA of its rows. TCRdb, rather than the study authors, made the V and J calls. The sample has 250,000 to 350,000 distinct CDR3 sequences on record, just under 9.5% of them singletons. Clones ranked in the top ten supply approximately 6.5% of the sample.

This same sample was also part of a study on yellow fever vaccine responses in identical twins. The second investigation adds: According to the authors, the vaccine-induced T cell response in identical twins seemed to be partly convergent and partly specific to each individual. In the study, vaccine-responding T cell clones were precisely tracked in identical twins.

Recombination connected TRBV9 to TRBJ2-3; TRBD2 matches 7 bases in the middle. Sequenced: CD8+ T cells sorted from blood. This receptor was taken from a woman aged 18-30 years in good health. The DNA sequence is TGTGCCAGCAGCCCAGAGCGGGGAGGCACAGATACGCAGTATTTT. The translation is CASSPERGGTDTQYF.